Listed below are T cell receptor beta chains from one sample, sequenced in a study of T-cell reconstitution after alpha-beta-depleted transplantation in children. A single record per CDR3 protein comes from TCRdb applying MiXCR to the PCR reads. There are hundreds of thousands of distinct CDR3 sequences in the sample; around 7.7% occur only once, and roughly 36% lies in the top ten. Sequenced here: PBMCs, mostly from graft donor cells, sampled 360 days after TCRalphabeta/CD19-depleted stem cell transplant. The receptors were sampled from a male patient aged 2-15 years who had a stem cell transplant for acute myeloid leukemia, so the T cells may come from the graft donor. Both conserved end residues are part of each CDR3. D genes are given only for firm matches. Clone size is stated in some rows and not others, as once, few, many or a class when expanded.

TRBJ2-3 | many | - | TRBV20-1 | CSARELSAITQYF | TGCAGTGCTAGGGAACTATCAGCCATTACGCAGTATTTT
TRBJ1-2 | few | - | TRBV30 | CAWGTGQPGYTF | TGTGCCTGGGGGACGGGACAACCTGGCTACACCTTC
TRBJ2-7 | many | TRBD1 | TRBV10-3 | CATRQGAAFEQYF | TGTGCCACCCGACAGGGGGCGGCATTCGAGCAGTACTTC
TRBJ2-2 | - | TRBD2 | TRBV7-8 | CASSFGGARTGELFF | TGTGCCAGCAGCTTCGGGGGGGCGAGGACCGGGGAGCTGTTTTTT
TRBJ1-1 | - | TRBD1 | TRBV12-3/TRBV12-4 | CASNKGAGAFF | TGTGCCAGCAATAAGGGGGCTGGCGCTTTCTTT
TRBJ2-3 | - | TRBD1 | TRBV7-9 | CALGTGWTTDTQYF | TGTGCCCTAGGGACAGGGTGGACGACAGATACGCAGTATTTT
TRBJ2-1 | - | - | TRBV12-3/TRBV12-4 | CASTSWREEQFF | TGTGCCAGCACCTCTTGGCGGGAAGAGCAGTTCTTC
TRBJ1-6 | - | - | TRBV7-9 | CASSLGRSWDSPLHF | TGTGCCAGCAGCTTGGGACGTTCCTGGGATTCACCCCTCCACTTT
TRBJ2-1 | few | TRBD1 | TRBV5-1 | CASTRDSPGSNEQFF | TGCGCCAGCACCCGGGACAGCCCGGGGAGCAATGAGCAGTTCTTC
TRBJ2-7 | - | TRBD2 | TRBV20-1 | CSARPGLLNYEQYF | TGCAGTGCTCGGCCGGGACTACTAAACTACGAGCAGTACTTC